The text below deals with one T cell receptor (beta chain). Its cognate antigen is unknown. This specimen belongs to a study of cytomegalovirus exposure and HLA in healthy donors. The PCR had 60 Vbeta and 13 Jbeta primers. Method: immunoSEQ multiplex PCR; TCRdb's copy keeps in-frame clones and lacks some. The repertoire includes under 200,000 clones, about 81% of them detected once, and more than 0.75% sits in the top ten. The V and J ends lost 2 bases and 7 bases respectively, with 20 bases between them. CDR3 length: 16 residues. Germline CDR1 is GTSNPN and CDR2 is SVGIG (reference sequence). Points from the study as a whole: TCR beta sequences numbering roughly 16,000 were associated with HLA alleles at 0.05 false discovery rate in a later analysis. When a later analysis compared HLA-associated TCR beta chains with equally common others, the HLA-associated chains turned out to be more clonally expanded and to have lower generation probabilities.

Every donor was a healthy person donating bone marrow. The source is a girl between 2 and 10 years old in good health and CMV-seropositive. Sequences were obtained from PBMCs. The chain uses TRBV30 and TRBJ2-2; tentative D call: TRBD1 (5 bases). Here the CDR3 DNA reads TGTGCCTGGAGTAGCAGGGCGAATTTGGTTATCGGGGAGCTGTTTTTT. Amino acid sequence: CAWSSRANLVIGELFF.